This T cell receptor beta chain was obtained from a study of T cell responses to AZD1222 COVID-19 vaccine. Assay: immunoSEQ multiplex PCR; the TCRdb copy retains only in-frame clones and omits some. Of around 130,000 clones in the sample, about 90% are singletons; the top ten hold roughly 1.5%. Study outcomes and limitations: The study found vaccine-associated CD4 TCRs spanning spike, dominant at 160-218 and 743-854.

About this clone itself: Antigen specificity is unknown.

Sample: peripheral blood, taken on day 0 of AZD1222 vaccination. The TCR was taken from an adult in good health.

The CDR3 sequence: CASWGGYDYGYTF. The CDR3 DNA is TGTGCCAGTTGGGGAGGGTATGACTATGGCTACACCTTC. This sequence joins TRBV11-2 and TRBJ1-2; D ambiguous. Germline assignment: CDR1 SGHAT and CDR2 FQNNGV. The CDR3 contains 13 residues. Trimming shortened V by 9 bases and J by 3 bases, and 14 bases separated the two germline ends. Full variable domain (missing parts from reference TRBV11-2 and TRBJ1-2): EAGVAQSPRYKIIEKRQSVAFWCNPISGHATLYWYQQILGQGPKLLIQFQNNGVVDDSQLPKDRFSAERLKGVDSTLKIQPAKLEDSAVYLCASWGGYDYGYTFGSGTRLTVV.